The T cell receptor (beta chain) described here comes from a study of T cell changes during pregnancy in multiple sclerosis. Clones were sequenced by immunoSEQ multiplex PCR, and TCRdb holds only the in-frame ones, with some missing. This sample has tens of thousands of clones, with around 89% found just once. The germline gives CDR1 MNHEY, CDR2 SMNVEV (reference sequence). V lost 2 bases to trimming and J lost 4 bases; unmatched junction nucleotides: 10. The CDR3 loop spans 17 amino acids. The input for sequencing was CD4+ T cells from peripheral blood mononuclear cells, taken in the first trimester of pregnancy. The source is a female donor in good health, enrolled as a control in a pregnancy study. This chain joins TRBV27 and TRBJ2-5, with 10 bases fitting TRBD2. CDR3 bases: TGTGCCAGCAGTTTAGGGACTAGCGTCAAGGGGACAGAGACCCAGTACTTC. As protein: CASSLGTSVKGTETQYF.